The rows below give T cell receptor beta chains drawn from one sample of a study of vaccination effects on CD4 cells after COVID-19. The table came from immunoSEQ multiplex PCR; TCRdb's copy has only in-frame clones and leaves some out. The sample consists of tens of thousands of clones, roughly 80% of them appearing once. These receptors are not linked to any known antigen. The input for sequencing was CD4+ T cells from PBMCs cultured without peptide, taken after COVID-19 vaccination. The receptor source for this set is a human donor who received a COVID-19 vaccine. Each CDR3 is given without its conserved first and last residue. Fields, in order: J gene, V gene, D gene, CDR3 protein. The D gene is left open where the match is weak.

>TRBJ2-5|TRBV28|.
ASRRGGLETQY
>TRBJ2-6|TRBV18|TRBD1
ASSFGQASSGANVLT
>TRBJ1-1|TRBV4-1|.
ASSHEDSASTEAF
>TRBJ2-5|TRBV6-5|TRBD2
AGQTSGDHRETQY
>TRBJ2-3|TRBV30|.
ASSKGGAIDTQY
>TRBJ2-6|TRBV3-1/TRBV3-2|.
ASSRLRGASGANVLT
>TRBJ1-4|TRBV19|.
ASSDDFGSFEKLF
>TRBJ2-2|TRBV18|.
ASSPFSDRNTGELF
>TRBJ1-6|TRBV7-2|.
ASSLPPNSPLH
>TRBJ2-5|TRBV30|TRBD1
AWSVRQGRETQY
>TRBJ1-1|TRBV18|TRBD1
ASSPGQGVSMNTEAF
>TRBJ2-5|TRBV3-1/TRBV3-2|.
ASSQLSGSETQY
>TRBJ1-4|TRBV18|.
ASSPPVGTATNEKLF
>TRBJ1-1|TRBV3-1/TRBV3-2|.
ASSQETRMNTEAF
>TRBJ2-3|TRBV5-8|.
ASSLGGADASTDTQY
>TRBJ1-5|TRBV2|.
ASSEWLQGQPQH
>TRBJ2-1|TRBV24-1|.
ATSDEIGLKENEQF
>TRBJ2-1|TRBV5-8|.
ASSLYMNNEQF
>TRBJ2-3|TRBV20-1|.
SARRDTQY
>TRBJ1-2|TRBV5-1|TRBD1
ASSPKTGTNYGYT
>TRBJ1-4|TRBV5-8|TRBD1
ASSSSQGARNEKLF
>TRBJ1-2|TRBV28|TRBD1
ASSDRGSYGYT
>TRBJ1-4|TRBV27|.
ASSIRTDRNEKLF
>TRBJ1-3|TRBV5-1|.
ASSLGRDTFSGNTIY
>TRBJ2-5|TRBV2|TRBD1
ASLRDRDQETQY
>TRBJ2-2|TRBV11-3|TRBD1
ASSLRTGEVGELF
>TRBJ2-3|TRBV5-1|TRBD1
ASRDTGGTDTQY
>TRBJ1-2|TRBV18|TRBD1
ASSAQGAGYGYT
>TRBJ1-4|TRBV7-2|.
ASSLTASNEKLF
>TRBJ2-2|TRBV7-3|TRBD2
ASRQRGGAFPTGELF
>TRBJ1-5|TRBV19|.
ASSLYTLNQPQH
>TRBJ1-6|TRBV4-3|.
ASSQGLPTGGFNSPLH
>TRBJ2-5|TRBV29-1|.
SVGVFAAQY
>TRBJ1-1|TRBV5-1|.
ASSLKGDTEAF
>TRBJ2-4|TRBV29-1|.
SVAKGTGGKNIQY
>TRBJ1-6|TRBV2|.
ASSELSSYNSPLH
>TRBJ1-6|TRBV6-1|.
ASSEAGSSSYNSPLH
>TRBJ1-2|TRBV2|TRBD1
ASSGPGTAYGYT
>TRBJ1-5|TRBV6-6|TRBD1
ASSAGGSRRNQPQH
>TRBJ2-5|TRBV7-9|.
ASSEGPGWETQY
>TRBJ1-6|TRBV28|.
ASSAGTVSSPLH
>TRBJ2-5|TRBV21-1|.
ASSTGRRAQETQY
>TRBJ1-3|TRBV4-3|.
ASSQESGRYSGNTIY
>TRBJ2-5|TRBV28|.
ASRSGRGETQY
>TRBJ1-1|TRBV28|.
ASVSNTEAF
>TRBJ1-4|TRBV7-2|.
ASSPQGPATNEKLF
>TRBJ2-1|TRBV4-1|.
ASSQAGVNEQF
>TRBJ2-1|TRBV24-1|.
ATSDLSGTGNEQF
>TRBJ2-5|TRBV5-5|TRBD2
ASSLLSVTSGETQY
>TRBJ1-1|TRBV11-2|.
ASSFSDGGTEAF
>TRBJ2-5|TRBV5-4|TRBD1
ASSTRTGEETQY
>TRBJ1-5|TRBV2|.
ASTKGGFQPQH
>TRBJ2-5|TRBV4-1|.
ASSQDGRARETQY
>TRBJ2-2|TRBV12-3/TRBV12-4|.
ASRGLTAGELF
>TRBJ1-2|TRBV4-2|.
ASSQGSAGSVNYGYT